The 10 T cell receptor beta chains presented below share a single source sample, sequenced in a study of response to subunit inactivated influenza vaccine. TCRdb re-called the RT-PCR reads with MiXCR, one entry per CDR3 protein. Of 150,000 to 200,000 distinct CDR3 sequences listed, approximately 12% are singletons. These sequences were also reported in another study, on T cells expressing NK-cell markers. That publication notes: Beta-chain TCR cDNA was generated via 5'RACE template switching with UMIs.

This sample comprised CD8+ T cells sorted from PBMCs, obtained 11 to 12 days after vaccination. The receptors were gathered from a man aged 45-65 years who received an inactivated influenza vaccine.

This clonotype was seen a few times. This chain uses TRBV27 with TRBJ1-5, with unresolved D. Trimming removed 8 bases at V and 9 bases at J, with 11 bases between. The CDR3 length is 11 residues. Germline CDR1 MNHEY, CDR2 SMNVEV (reference sequence). CDR3 nucleotides: TGTGCCAGCGGGGTTTGGGGGCCCCAGCATTTT. Translated: CASGVWGPQHF.

J is TRBJ2-1 and V is TRBV6-2 or TRBV6-3, with D maybe TRBD1 (6 bases). Between the trimmed V and J ends, which lost 3 bases and 10 bases, there was a span of 10 bases. The germline V gene has CDR1 MNHEY and CDR2 SVGEGT. There are 12 residues in the CDR3. CDR3 nucleotide sequence: TGTGCCAGCAGTTATTTAGGACAGGAGCAGTTCTTC. Translation: CASSYLGQEQFF.

This clonotype has just a few counts. The chain couples TRBV4-2 to TRBJ1-4; TRBD1 matches at 9 bases. CDR3 length: 15 amino acids. Trimming at V came to 4 bases and at J to 8 bases, leaving 8 bases not matched to a gene. CDR1 is LGHNA and CDR2 is YNFKEQ in the germline V gene. The DNA of the CDR3 is TGTGCCAGCAGCCCTCGGGACAGGGTGTACGAAAAACTGTTTTTT. Protein product: CASSPRDRVYEKLFF.

The V gene is TRBV27, the J gene TRBJ2-7, with D unresolved. Looked up from germline, CDR1 is MNHEY and CDR2 is SMNVEV (reference sequence). With 5 bases removed from V and 2 bases from J, the gap between germline ends came to 7 bases. This CDR3 is 12 amino acids long. The CDR3 nucleotides read TGTGCCAGCAGTCACCACCCCTACGAGCAGTACTTC. Translated, it gives CASSHHPYEQYF.

This clonotype was seen a handful of times. V gene TRBV9 combines with J gene TRBJ2-1; 7 nucleotides agree with TRBD2. Looked up from germline, CDR1 is SGDLS and CDR2 is YYNGEE. The length of the CDR3 is 16 residues. Trimming cost V 1 base and J 3 bases; bases outside gene matches: 7. The CDR3 loop reads CASSVSSGNHYNEQFF. The CDR3 nucleotides are TGTGCCAGCAGCGTATCTAGCGGAAACCACTACAATGAGCAGTTCTTC.

This clonotype qualifies as medium-sized. The rearrangement joins TRBV7-9 to TRBJ2-3; D not certain. V dropped 0 bases and J dropped 4 bases, with 2 bases sitting between them. This CDR3 spans 12 amino acids. From germline, CDR1 is SEHNR and CDR2 FQNEAQ (reference sequence). CDR3 in DNA: TGTGCCAGCAGCTTAGCCCCAGATACGCAGTATTTT. As protein: CASSLAPDTQYF.

This clonotype has just a few counts. The chain joins TRBV7-9 to TRBJ2-7; either TRBD1 or TRBD2 may fit D (5 bases each). This CDR3 comprises 13 residues. CDR1 SEHNR and CDR2 FQNEAQ come from the germline V gene (reference sequence). Trimming pared 3 bases from V and 5 bases from J, leaving 11 bases between. The CDR3 here is CASSFQGSDEQYF. DNA of the CDR3: TGTGCCAGCAGCTTCCAGGGTAGCGACGAGCAGTACTTC.

In DNA, the CDR3 is TGCAGTGCTAGAGATCGGCGAGGGAGGAACTATGGCTACACCTTC. The encoded protein is CSARDRRGRNYGYTF. The V gene is TRBV20-1, the J gene TRBJ1-2; D gene uncertain. This CDR3 is built from 15 residues. Germline V lookup: CDR1 DFQATT, CDR2 SNEGSKA (reference sequence). Trimming removed 0 bases from V and 2 bases from J, with 13 bases in between.

The rearrangement uses TRBV15 and TRBJ2-7; D might be TRBD1 (6 bases). Deletions cut 0 bases from V and 0 bases from J, with 9 bases between. Germline V gene data show CDR1 as LNHNV and CDR2 as YYDKDF (reference sequence). The CDR3 has 15 amino acids. The CDR3 sequence: CATSREQGSSYEQYF. In nucleotides, the CDR3 is TGTGCCACCAGCAGAGAACAGGGTAGCTCCTACGAGCAGTACTTC. Full variable domain (rest looked up from reference TRBV15 and TRBJ2-7): DAMVIQNPRYQVTQFGKPVTLSCSQTLNHNVMYWYQQKSSQAPKLLFHYYDKDFNNEADTPDNFQSRRPNTSFCFLDIRSPGLGDTAMYLCATSREQGSSYEQYFGPGTRLTVT.

In this sample, this clonotype turned up a few times. The gene calls are TRBV30 and TRBJ2-7; D ambiguous. Trimming stripped 2 bases from V and 5 bases from J, with 10 bases between. The V gene's germline CDR1 is GTSNPN and CDR2 SVGIG (reference sequence). The CDR3 extends over 12 amino acids. The CDR3 here is CAWSSVWNEQYF. In nucleotides, the CDR3 is TGTGCCTGGAGTAGCGTATGGAACGAGCAGTACTTC.